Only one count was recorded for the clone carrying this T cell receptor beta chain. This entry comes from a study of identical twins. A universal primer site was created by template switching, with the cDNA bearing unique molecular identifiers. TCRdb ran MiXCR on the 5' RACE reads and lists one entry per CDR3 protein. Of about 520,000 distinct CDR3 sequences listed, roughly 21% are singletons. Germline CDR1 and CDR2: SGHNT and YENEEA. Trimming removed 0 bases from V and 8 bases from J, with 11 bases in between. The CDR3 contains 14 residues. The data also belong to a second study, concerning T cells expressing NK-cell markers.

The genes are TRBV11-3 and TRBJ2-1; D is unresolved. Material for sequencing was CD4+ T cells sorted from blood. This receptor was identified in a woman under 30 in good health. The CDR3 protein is CASSLDQERDEQFF. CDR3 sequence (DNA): TGTGCCAGCAGCTTAGATCAGGAACGCGATGAGCAGTTCTTC.